The 14 T cell receptor beta chains reported below all come from one sample, sequenced in a study of glioma-infiltrating T cells. The iRepertoire nested amplicon-rescue multiplex PCR amplified TCR alpha and beta CDR3s from RNA. One entry per CDR3 protein, called by TCRdb with MiXCR from the multiplex PCR reads. Of 150,000 to 200,000 distinct CDR3 sequences detected, about 46% appear once; the ten largest clones hold around 5%. Sequenced material: glioma tissue, nonneoplastic brain tissue, or PBMCs (not recorded which). The receptors here all came from a human donor with low-grade glioma or glioblastoma, undergoing nonglioma brain surgery, or in good health (not recorded which).

Concerning this clonotype itself: Possible read error: a much larger clone is one base away. The chain links TRBV27 to TRBJ2-7, with 9 bases fitting TRBD1. This CDR3 has 15 amino acids. Germline V gene sequence: CDR1 MNHEY, CDR2 SMNVEV (reference sequence). The CDR3 protein is CASSARQGVQYEQNF. CDR3 bases: TGTGCCAGCAGTGCCCGACAGGGGGTGCAGTACGAGCAGAACTTC.

There are many counts of this clonotype. V gene TRBV7-9 combines with J gene TRBJ2-1; 11 nucleotides match TRBD2. Germline lookup yields CDR1 SEHNR and CDR2 FQNEAQ (reference sequence). This CDR3 comprises 15 residues. V shed 3 bases and J 7 bases; nucleotides not matched to a gene: 5. In DNA form, the CDR3 reads TGTGCCAGCAGCTTCGGGACTAGCGGCATTAATGAGCAGTTCTTC. Translating gives CASSFGTSGINEQFF. The full variable domain, its missing parts supplied by reference TRBV7-9 and TRBJ2-1, is DTGVSQNPRHKITKRGQNVTFRCDPISEHNRLYWYRQTLGQGPEFLTYFQNEAQLEKSRLLSDRFSAERPKGSFSTLEIQRTEQGDSAMYLCASSFGTSGINEQFFGPGTRLTVL.

Worth noting for this clonotype: This may come from a read error, since a much larger clone is one base off. The chain carries TRBV7-2 and TRBJ2-1; D is perhaps TRBD2 (5 bases). Trimming pared 5 bases from V and 7 bases from J, leaving 12 bases between. There are 13 residues in the CDR3. Germline V gives CDR1 SGHTA, CDR2 FQGNSA. CDR3 in amino acids: CASSTGLTNEQFF. The CDR3 DNA is TGTGCCAGCAGCACCGGACTTACTAATGAGCAGTTCTTC.

To note about this clonotype: It may be a read error: a sequence one base away is much more abundant. The genes are TRBV5-1 and TRBJ2-1, with 9 nucleotides matching TRBD1. Per the germline V gene, CDR1 is SGHRS and CDR2 is YFSETQ. The CDR3 runs to 16 residues. This CDR3 reads CASSVDTGGSYDEQFF. CDR3 nucleotides: TGCGCCAGCAGCGTAGACACAGGGGGCTCCTACGATGAGCAGTTCTTC.

This clonotype has ten or more counts. CDR3 coding DNA: TGTGCCAGCAGTTACTCGGGGACAGGAGTATACAATGAGCAGTTCTTC. Its protein is CASSYSGTGVYNEQFF. The chain joins TRBV6-6 to TRBJ2-1; 8 bases align to TRBD1. The CDR3 is 16 amino acids. The trim removed 0 bases at V and 4 bases at J, leaving 5 bases unmatched. CDR1 MNHNY and CDR2 SVGAGI come from the germline V gene (reference sequence).

The chain employs TRBV28 and TRBJ2-7; TRBD2 matches 14 bases. Germline values: CDR1 MDHEN, CDR2 SYDVKM. The junction had 6 bases not matched to a gene; V was cut back by 0 bases and J by 2 bases. This CDR3 is built from 18 residues. CDR3 coding DNA: TGTGCCAGCAGTTTATGGACTAGCGGGAGGGCCAGTCCCTACGAGCAGTACTTC. This encodes CASSLWTSGRASPYEQYF.

This clonotype was seen just once. One end of the junction is discordant with germline, which a read error may explain. This chain uses TRBV28 with TRBJ2-7; D is ambiguous. The CDR3 covers 12 residues. Germline loops: CDR1 MDHEN, CDR2 SYDVKM. CDR3 nucleotides: TGCGCCAGCATGGAAAGGCTTGACGAGCAGTACTTC. As protein: CASMERLDEQYF.

In this sample, this clonotype turned up many times. The rearrangement joins TRBV7-2 to TRBJ1-5; D call uncertain. This CDR3 comprises 12 residues. Germline assignment: CDR1 SGHTA and CDR2 FQGNSA. The V gene lost 1 base and the J gene lost 6 bases, with 4 bases spanning the gap. In nucleotides, the CDR3 is TGTGCCAGCAGCTTAGGAGGTCAGCCCCAGCATTTT. Translated: CASSLGGQPQHF.

This clonotype turned up a few times. The chain carries TRBV5-1 and TRBJ2-5; 9 nucleotides agree with TRBD1. Looked up from germline, CDR1 is SGHRS and CDR2 is YFSETQ. The CDR3 runs to 15 residues. With 0 bases clipped from V and 5 bases from J, the junction kept 5 bases outside the gene matches. The CDR3: CASSLGTGEVETQYF. DNA for the CDR3: TGCGCCAGCAGCTTGGGGACAGGGGAAGTGGAGACCCAGTACTTC.

Worth noting for this clonotype: This sequence may be a read error, since a much larger clone differs from it by one base. The V and J genes are TRBV2 and TRBJ2-1; tentative D call: TRBD1 (6 bases). The CDR3 sequence is 14 residues long. Germline V gene lookup returns CDR1 SNHLY and CDR2 FYNNEI. Trimming cost V 11 bases and J 4 bases, with 18 bases left between them. The CDR3 DNA follows: TGTGCCTCCTTGTCGGGACATCTATACAATGAGCAGTTCTTC. It yields the protein CASLSGHLYNEQFF.

Of note for this clonotype: At one boundary the junction diverges from the germline segment, which might be a read error. The chain is built from TRBV7-9 and TRBJ2-1; D is undetermined. The CDR3 totals 15 residues. Germline V gene data show CDR1 as SEHNR and CDR2 as FQNEAQ (reference sequence). The chain's CDR3 is CASSLRLEKYNEQFF. The CDR3 DNA sequence: TGCGCCAGCAGCCTTAGACTGGAGAAATACAATGAGCAGTTCTTC.

In this sample, this clonotype turned up many times. The chain uses TRBV28 and TRBJ1-2, with TRBD1 identical over 10 bases. The CDR3 runs to 14 residues. With 7 bases clipped from V and 4 bases from J, the junction kept 6 bases outside the gene matches. The germline V gene encodes CDR1 MDHEN and CDR2 SYDVKM. The CDR3 loop is CASTRTGGFYGYTF. Written as DNA, the CDR3 is TGTGCCAGCACCCGGACAGGGGGGTTCTATGGCTACACCTTC.

The chain has TRBV20-1 and TRBJ1-5, with 7 nucleotides matching TRBD1. This CDR3 comprises 16 residues. The germline V gene has CDR1 DFQATT and CDR2 SNEGSKA (reference sequence). V was pared by 6 bases and J by 2 bases, with 13 bases of the junction left unmatched. The CDR3 protein is CSARTGGFFGNQPQHF. CDR3 in DNA: TGCAGTGCCAGGACAGGAGGGTTCTTCGGCAATCAGCCCCAGCATTTT.

About this clonotype: The junction differs from germline at one of its ends, possibly a read error. This chain uses TRBV20-1 with TRBJ1-1; D gene unclear. CDR1 and CDR2 from the germline V gene are DFQATT and SNEGSKA (reference sequence). There are 14 residues in the CDR3. CDR3 DNA: TGCAGTTCGAAGGAGGGCGAGTTGAACACTGTAGCTTTCTTT. This translates into CSSKEGELNTVAFF.